One sample yielded the 13 T cell receptor beta chains listed below, sequenced in a study of persistence of HIV-infected CD4 T cells. The libraries were made with immunoSEQ version 4 in survey mode. Method: immunoSEQ multiplex PCR; TCRdb's copy keeps in-frame clones and lacks some. The sample lists more than 30,000 clones, 87% occurring once. Cells were stimulated nonspecifically with anti-CD3/anti-CD28 magnetic beads. Sorting selected CD4+ T cells upregulating both CD40 ligand and CD69. Antigens of these TCRs are unknown. The sequencing used CD4+ T cells sorted from PBMCs after approximately 19-hour stimulation, collected from a patient who received antiretroviral therapy. The receptor set was obtained from an adult man with HIV who was CMV-seropositive.

This rearrangement joins TRBV14 to TRBJ1-1; 8 nucleotides line up with TRBD1. The length of the CDR3 is 15 residues. Trimming at V came to 6 bases and at J to 4 bases, leaving 10 bases not matched to a gene. CDR1 SGHDN and CDR2 FVKESK come from the germline V gene. The CDR3: CASRETGGGSTEAFF. For the CDR3, the DNA is TGTGCCAGCAGGGAAACAGGGGGGGGTTCCACTGAAGCTTTCTTT.

The chain joins TRBV6-5 to TRBJ2-7; D is possibly TRBD2 (5 bases). Per germline, CDR1 MNHEY and CDR2 SVGAGI. Trimming left V 6 bases short and J 0 bases short, with 9 bases between. The CDR3 consists of 13 residues. CDR3 amino acids: CASRTSLSYEQYF. The CDR3 bases are TGTGCCAGCAGAACTAGTCTCTCCTACGAGCAGTACTTC.

The CDR3, as DNA: TGTGCCAGCAGCCGGAACTATGGCTACACCTTC. Amino acids: CASSRNYGYTF. This chain uses TRBV5-5 with TRBJ1-2; no clear D gene. The CDR3 is 11 residues long. V was shortened by 4 bases and J by 2 bases, with 3 bases between the two germline ends. Germline CDR1 and CDR2: SGHKS and YYEKEE (reference sequence).

The chain couples TRBV19 to TRBJ1-2; TRBD1 is a possible D gene (5 bases). This CDR3 contains 12 residues. Germline values: CDR1 LNHDA, CDR2 SQIVND (reference sequence). V gave up 3 bases and J gave up 8 bases, with 10 bases separating them. CDR3 sequence (DNA): TGTGCCAGTAGTATCTCCAGGGCGGGCTACACCTTC. Its translation is CASSISRAGYTF.

The chain carries TRBV30 and TRBJ2-6; D gene uncertain. The V end was cut by 4 bases, the J end by 4 bases, with 26 bases between. CDR3 length: 19 amino acids. The germline V gene has CDR1 GTSNPN and CDR2 SVGIG (reference sequence). The CDR3 DNA reads as TGTGCCTGGACCCGACTGTTGGGTTTTGGAGTGGGGGGGGCCAACGTCCTGACTTTC. Translating it yields CAWTRLLGFGVGGANVLTF.

This clone was counted a single time. V usage is TRBV7-2 and J usage is TRBJ1-2; 8 positions match TRBD1. This CDR3 has 13 amino acids. The germline CDR1 and CDR2 sequences are SGHTA and FQGNSA. The trim removed 6 bases at V and 4 bases at J, leaving 4 bases unmatched. CDR3 amino acids: CASRIDRGYGYTF. CDR3 sequence (DNA): TGTGCCAGCAGAATAGACAGGGGCTATGGCTACACCTTC.

The chain couples TRBV5-5 to TRBJ1-3; 7 positions agree with TRBD1. Germline CDR1 and CDR2: SGHKS and YYEKEE (reference sequence). Trimming at V came to 0 bases and at J to 4 bases, leaving 4 bases not matched to a gene. The CDR3 sequence is 15 residues long. CDR3 in DNA: TGTGCCAGCAGCTTGGTGAGGGGGCTAGGAAACACCATATATTTT. Residues: CASSLVRGLGNTIYF.

The V gene is TRBV7-2, the J gene TRBJ1-5; 9 bases agree with TRBD1. Trimming cost V 6 bases and J 4 bases; bases outside gene matches: 7. Germline V gene sequence: CDR1 SGHTA, CDR2 FQGNSA. The CDR3 consists of 15 residues. The CDR3 loop is CASRSGGTGNQPQHF. The CDR3 coding sequence is TGTGCCAGCAGATCCGGGGGGACAGGGAATCAGCCCCAGCATTTT.

The chain carries TRBV7-8 and TRBJ2-2; 7 bases match TRBD1. J lost 4 bases, V lost 7 bases, and 6 bases had no gene match. CDR3 length: 14 amino acids. Per the germline V gene, CDR1 is SGHVS and CDR2 is FQNEAQ. The CDR3 nucleotides are TGTGCCAGCAAAAATGACAGGGCCACCGGGGAGCTGTTTTTT. Amino acids: CASKNDRATGELFF.

This chain joins TRBV5-1 and TRBJ2-7, with D possibly TRBD1 on 6 matching bases. V was pared by 4 bases and J by 3 bases, with 8 bases between. This CDR3 region has 12 residues. CDR1 and CDR2 from the germline V gene are SGHRS and YFSETQ. The CDR3 nucleotides are TGCGCCAGCAGCCGGGACATCTACGAGCAGTACTTC. Amino acids: CASSRDIYEQYF.

The chain combines TRBV12-3 or TRBV12-4 with TRBJ1-1; D call uncertain. V shed 3 bases and J shed 2 bases, with 7 bases lying between them. This CDR3 is built from 13 residues. The chain's CDR3 is CASSFSGNTEAFF. The CDR3 DNA reads as TGTGCCAGCAGTTTTAGTGGAAACACTGAAGCTTTCTTT.

The chain recombines TRBV5-1 with TRBJ2-3, with D uncertain. Trimming left V 1 base short and J 0 bases short, with 12 bases between. CDR1 SGHRS and CDR2 YFSETQ come from the germline V gene. This CDR3 has 16 residues. CDR3 in amino acids: CASSLQPGPSTDTQYF. The CDR3 nucleotides read TGCGCCAGCAGCTTGCAGCCAGGCCCTAGCACAGATACGCAGTATTTT.

The chain has TRBV27 and TRBJ2-5, with D unresolved. From germline, CDR1 is MNHEY and CDR2 SMNVEV (reference sequence). V dropped 2 bases and J dropped 0 bases, with 4 bases sitting between them. The CDR3 has 13 residues. The chain's CDR3 is CASSLNYQETQYF. CDR3 bases: TGTGCCAGCAGTTTAAACTACCAAGAGACCCAGTACTTC.